This T cell receptor beta chain was recovered during a study of cytomegalovirus exposure and HLA in healthy donors. The CDR3 totals 14 residues. V lost 4 bases to trimming and J lost 0 bases, with 10 bases between them. Germline lookup yields CDR1 SGHRS and CDR2 YFSETQ. Study results and limitations: A reported reduction in N-insertions relative to the roughly 710-donor mean was seen in an Asian-associated ancestry cluster in a later analysis. Relative to equally common others, HLA-associated TCR beta chains showed greater clonal expansion in a later analysis. Per published reports, the classifier diagnosed cytomegalovirus status with high specificity and sensitivity.

PCR was performed using 60 Vbeta and 13 Jbeta primers. Repertoires were generated with immunoSEQ multiplex PCR, while TCRdb's copy carries only in-frame clones and drops some. The sample includes roughly 110,000 clones, around three quarters seen only once; the top ten take roughly 0.87%. As regards this clone: Its antigen is as yet unknown.

This chain connects TRBV5-1 to TRBJ1-1, with a possible D match to TRBD1 (5 bases). Sequences were obtained from PBMCs. This receptor was taken from a woman aged 25-40 years in good health and CMV-seronegative. The chain's CDR3 is CASSPDSMNTEAFF. Written as DNA, the CDR3 is TGCGCCAGCAGCCCCGACAGCATGAACACTGAAGCTTTCTTT.